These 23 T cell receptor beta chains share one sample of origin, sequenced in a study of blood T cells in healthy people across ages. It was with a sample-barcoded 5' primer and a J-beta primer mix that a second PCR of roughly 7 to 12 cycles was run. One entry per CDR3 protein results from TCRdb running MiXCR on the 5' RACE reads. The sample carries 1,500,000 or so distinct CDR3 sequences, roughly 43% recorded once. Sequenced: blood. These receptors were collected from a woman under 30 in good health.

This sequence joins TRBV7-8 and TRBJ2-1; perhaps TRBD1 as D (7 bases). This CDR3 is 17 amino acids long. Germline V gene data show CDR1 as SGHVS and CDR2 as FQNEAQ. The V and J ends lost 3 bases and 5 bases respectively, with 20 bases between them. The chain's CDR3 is CASSFGGGTHDHNEQFF. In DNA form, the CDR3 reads TGTGCCAGCAGCTTCGGAGGGGGCACACACGACCACAATGAGCAGTTCTTC.

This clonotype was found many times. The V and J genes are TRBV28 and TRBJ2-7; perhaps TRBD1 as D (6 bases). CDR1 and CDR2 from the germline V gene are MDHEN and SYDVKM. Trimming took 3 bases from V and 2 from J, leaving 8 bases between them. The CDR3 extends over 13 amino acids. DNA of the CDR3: TGTGCCAGCAGTTTCAGGGGAGCCTACGAGCAGTACTTC. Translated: CASSFRGAYEQYF.

CDR3 protein: CASSEGRAVTDTQYF. CDR3 sequence (DNA): TGTGCCAGCAGTGAAGGAAGGGCTGTCACAGATACGCAGTATTTT. The chain links TRBV2 to TRBJ2-3; D remains unclear. The CDR3 is 15 residues long. CDR1 is SNHLY, CDR2 FYNNEI, per germline. Trimming removed 1 base at V and 2 bases at J, with 10 bases between. The full variable domain, rest sourced from reference TRBV2 and TRBJ2-3, is EPEVTQTPSHQVTQMGQEVILRCVPISNHLYFYWYRQILGQKVEFLVSFYNNEISEKSEIFDDQFSVERPDGSNFTLKIRSTKLEDSAMYFCASSEGRAVTDTQYFGPGTRLTVL.

CDR3 residues: CASSVWLAYNEQFF. The CDR3 DNA reads as TGCGCCAGCAGCGTGTGGCTAGCTTACAATGAGCAGTTCTTC. J is TRBJ2-1 and V is TRBV5-1; maybe TRBD2 (5 bases). The CDR3 spans 14 residues. From germline, CDR1 is SGHRS and CDR2 YFSETQ. V was shortened by 4 bases and J by 4 bases, with 12 bases between the two germline ends.

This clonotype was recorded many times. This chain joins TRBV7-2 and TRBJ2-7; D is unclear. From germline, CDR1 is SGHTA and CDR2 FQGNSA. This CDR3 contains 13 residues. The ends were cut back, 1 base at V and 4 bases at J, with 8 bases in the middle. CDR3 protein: CASSLVSRYEQYF. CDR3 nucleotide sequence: TGTGCCAGCAGCTTAGTGTCCAGGTACGAGCAGTACTTC.

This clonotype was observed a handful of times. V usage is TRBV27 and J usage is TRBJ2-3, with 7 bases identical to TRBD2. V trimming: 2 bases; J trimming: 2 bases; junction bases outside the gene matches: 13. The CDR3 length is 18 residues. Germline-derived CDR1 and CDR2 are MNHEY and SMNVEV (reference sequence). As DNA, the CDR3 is TGTGCCAGCAGTTTAGAAAGCCGTATAGCGGGTATCACAGATACGCAGTATTTT. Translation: CASSLESRIAGITDTQYF.

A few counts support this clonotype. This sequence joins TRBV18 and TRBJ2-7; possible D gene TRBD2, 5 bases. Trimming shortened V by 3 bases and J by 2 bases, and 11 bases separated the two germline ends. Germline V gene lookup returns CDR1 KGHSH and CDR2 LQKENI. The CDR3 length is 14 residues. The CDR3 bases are TGTGCCAGCTCACCCGGCTCTAGCCCCTACGAGCAGTACTTC. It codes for CASSPGSSPYEQYF.

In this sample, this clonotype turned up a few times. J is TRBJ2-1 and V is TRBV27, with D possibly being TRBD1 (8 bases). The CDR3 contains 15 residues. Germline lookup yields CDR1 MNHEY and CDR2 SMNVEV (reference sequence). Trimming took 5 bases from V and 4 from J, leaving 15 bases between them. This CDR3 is CASSTGQGGYNEQFF. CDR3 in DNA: TGTGCCAGCAGTACAGGACAGGGAGGGTACAATGAGCAGTTCTTC.

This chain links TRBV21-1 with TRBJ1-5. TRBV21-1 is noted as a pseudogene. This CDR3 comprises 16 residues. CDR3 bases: TGTGCCAGCAGTAAAGAATGGTCCGACAAAGGACTGCCCCAGCATTTT. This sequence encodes CASSKEWSDKGLPQHF.

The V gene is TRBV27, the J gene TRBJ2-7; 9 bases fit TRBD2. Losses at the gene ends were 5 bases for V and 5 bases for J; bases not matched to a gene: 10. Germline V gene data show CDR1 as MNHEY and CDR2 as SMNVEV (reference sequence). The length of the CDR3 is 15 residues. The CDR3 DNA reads TGTGCCAGCAGTCGGTTTGCGGGAGGGCTGGACGAGCAGTACTTC. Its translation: CASSRFAGGLDEQYF.

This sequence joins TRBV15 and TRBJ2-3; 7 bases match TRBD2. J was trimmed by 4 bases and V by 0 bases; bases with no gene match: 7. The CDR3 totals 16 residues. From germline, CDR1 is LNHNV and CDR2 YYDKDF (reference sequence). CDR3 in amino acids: CATSRDLGRGADTQYF. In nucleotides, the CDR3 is TGTGCCACCAGCAGAGATTTAGGCCGGGGGGCAGATACGCAGTATTTT.

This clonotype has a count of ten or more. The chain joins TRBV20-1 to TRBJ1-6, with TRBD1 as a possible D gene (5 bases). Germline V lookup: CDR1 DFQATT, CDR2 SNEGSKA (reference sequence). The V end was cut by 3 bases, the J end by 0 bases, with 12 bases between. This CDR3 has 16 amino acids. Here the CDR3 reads CSASWGPPSYNSPLHF. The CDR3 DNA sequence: TGCAGTGCTAGTTGGGGACCCCCCTCCTATAATTCACCCCTCCACTTT.

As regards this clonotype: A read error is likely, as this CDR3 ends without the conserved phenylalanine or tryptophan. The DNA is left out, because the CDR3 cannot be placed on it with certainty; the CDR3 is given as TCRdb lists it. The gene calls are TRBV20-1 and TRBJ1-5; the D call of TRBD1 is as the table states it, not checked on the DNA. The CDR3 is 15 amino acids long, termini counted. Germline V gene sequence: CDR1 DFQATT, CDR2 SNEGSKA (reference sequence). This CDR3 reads CSASPPNRGNQPQQC.

CDR3 region: CASSVDRAWYNEQFF. CDR3 nucleotide sequence: TGTGCCAGCAGCGTAGATAGGGCCTGGTACAATGAGCAGTTCTTC. The rearrangement links TRBV9 to TRBJ2-1; D uncertain. The V end lost 0 bases, the J end lost 4 bases, and 11 bases lay between the germline ends. Germline values: CDR1 SGDLS, CDR2 YYNGEE. This CDR3 comprises 15 residues.

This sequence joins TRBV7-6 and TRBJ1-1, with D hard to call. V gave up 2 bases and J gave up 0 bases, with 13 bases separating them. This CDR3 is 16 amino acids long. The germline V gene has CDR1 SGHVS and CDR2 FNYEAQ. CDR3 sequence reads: CASSLTRGRVNTEAFF. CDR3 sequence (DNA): TGTGCCAGCAGCTTAACCCGAGGGCGGGTGAACACTGAAGCTTTCTTT.

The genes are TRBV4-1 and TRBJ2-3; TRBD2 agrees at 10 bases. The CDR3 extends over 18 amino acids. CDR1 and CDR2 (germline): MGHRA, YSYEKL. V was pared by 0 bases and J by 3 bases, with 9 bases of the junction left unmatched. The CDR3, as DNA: TGCGCCAGCAGCCAAGAGTTGGTAGCGGGGGGTAGGACAGATACGCAGTATTTT. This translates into CASSQELVAGGRTDTQYF.

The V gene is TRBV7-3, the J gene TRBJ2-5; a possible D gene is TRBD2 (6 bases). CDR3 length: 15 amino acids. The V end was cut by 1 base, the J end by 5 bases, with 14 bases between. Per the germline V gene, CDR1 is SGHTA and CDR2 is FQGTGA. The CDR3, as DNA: TGTGCCAGCAGCTTAATCTATGGGGCGGGGGAGACCCAGTACTTC. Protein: CASSLIYGAGETQYF.

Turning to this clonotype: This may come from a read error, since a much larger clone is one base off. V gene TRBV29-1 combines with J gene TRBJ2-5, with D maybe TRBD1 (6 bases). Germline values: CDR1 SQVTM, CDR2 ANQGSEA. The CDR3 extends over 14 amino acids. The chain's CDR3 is CGAKGVRSQETQYF. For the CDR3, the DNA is TGCGGCGCCAAGGGGGTCAGGAGTCAAGAGACCCAGTACTTC. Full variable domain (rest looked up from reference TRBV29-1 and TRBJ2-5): SAVISQKPSRDICQRGTSLTIQCQVDSQVTMMFWYRQQPGQSLTLIATANQGSEATYESGFVIDKFPISRPNLTFSTLTVSNMSPEDSSIYLCGAKGVRSQETQYFGPGTRLLVL.

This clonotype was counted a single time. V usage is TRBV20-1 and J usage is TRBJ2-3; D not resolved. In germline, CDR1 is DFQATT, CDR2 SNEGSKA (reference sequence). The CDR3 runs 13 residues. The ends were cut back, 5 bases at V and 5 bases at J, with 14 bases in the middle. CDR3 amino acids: CSASNPVGDTQYF. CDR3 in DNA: TGCAGTGCTTCGAACCCAGTGGGAGATACGCAGTATTTT.

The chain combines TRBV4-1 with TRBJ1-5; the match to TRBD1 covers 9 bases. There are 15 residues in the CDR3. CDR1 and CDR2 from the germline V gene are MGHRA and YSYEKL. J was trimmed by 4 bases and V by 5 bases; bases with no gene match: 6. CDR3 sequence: CASSTRDRANQPQHF. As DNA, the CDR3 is TGCGCCAGCAGCACCCGGGACAGGGCGAATCAGCCCCAGCATTTT.

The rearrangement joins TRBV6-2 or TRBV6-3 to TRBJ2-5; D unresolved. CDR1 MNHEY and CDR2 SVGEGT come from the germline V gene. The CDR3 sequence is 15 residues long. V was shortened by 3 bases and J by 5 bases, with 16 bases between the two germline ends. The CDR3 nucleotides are TGTGCCAGCAGTTATGGTCTAGTCGGGTCTGAGACCCAGTACTTC. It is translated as CASSYGLVGSETQYF.

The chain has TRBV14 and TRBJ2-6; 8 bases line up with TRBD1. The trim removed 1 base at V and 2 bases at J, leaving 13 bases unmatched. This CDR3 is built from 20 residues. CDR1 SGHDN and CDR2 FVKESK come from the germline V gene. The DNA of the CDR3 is TGTGCCAGCAGCCAAGCTCCAGGGACAGGAACCTTCCCTGGGGCCAACGTCCTGACTTTC. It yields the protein CASSQAPGTGTFPGANVLTF.

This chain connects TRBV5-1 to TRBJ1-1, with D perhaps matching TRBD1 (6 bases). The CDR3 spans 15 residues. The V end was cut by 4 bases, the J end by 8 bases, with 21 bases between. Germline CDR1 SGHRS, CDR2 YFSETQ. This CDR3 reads CASSLQGGAGREAFF. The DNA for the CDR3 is TGCGCCAGCAGCCTACAGGGTGGGGCTGGTAGGGAAGCTTTCTTT. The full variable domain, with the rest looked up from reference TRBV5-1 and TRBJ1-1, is KAGVTQTPRYLIKTRGQQVTLSCSPISGHRSVSWYQQTPGQGLQFLFEYFSETQRNKGNFPGRFSGRQFSNSRSEMNVSTLELGDSALYLCASSLQGGAGREAFFGQGTRLTVV.